One and the same sample provided the 11 T cell receptor beta chains below, sequenced in a study of beta chain features in type 1 diabetes. Reverse transcribing all isolated RNA meant expressed TCRB transcripts were sequenced. TCRdb's copy holds only in-frame clones and misses some; the assay was immunoSEQ multiplex PCR. Of 300,000 to 400,000 clones listed, 7% to 9% are singletons. Sequencing was carried out using central memory CD4+ T cells from blood. The receptors here all came from a woman in her late teens or twenties in good health.

This chain links TRBV7-3 with TRBJ2-7, with D perhaps matching TRBD2 (6 bases). Germline V gene data show CDR1 as SGHTA and CDR2 as FQGTGA. With 2 bases removed from V and 6 bases from J, the gap between germline ends came to 14 bases. CDR3 length equals 14 residues. DNA for the CDR3: TGTGCCAGCAGCTTAGGGGGTCTAGCGTTCGAGCAGTACTTC. It specifies CASSLGGLAFEQYF.

This clone was found a few times. Written as DNA, the CDR3 is TGTGCCAGCAGTGGTCAGGTTACCAATGAGCAGTTCTTC. The encoded protein is CASSGQVTNEQFF. This sequence joins TRBV2 and TRBJ2-1; D not resolved. Deletions cut 4 bases from V and 6 bases from J, with 10 bases between. There are 13 residues in the CDR3. The germline CDR1 and CDR2 sequences are SNHLY and FYNNEI.

J is TRBJ2-2 and V is TRBV9, with TRBD2 identical over 8 bases. The CDR3 runs to 16 residues. Looked up from germline, CDR1 is SGDLS and CDR2 is YYNGEE. V was pared by 0 bases and J by 4 bases, with 5 bases of the junction left unmatched. This CDR3 reads CASSVGLAGRTGELFF. In nucleotides, the CDR3 is TGTGCCAGCAGCGTAGGGCTAGCGGGTCGCACCGGGGAGCTGTTTTTT.

This clone has a handful of counts. The chain carries TRBV9 and TRBJ2-5; no clear D gene. Germline V gene sequence: CDR1 SGDLS, CDR2 YYNGEE. V lost 0 bases, J lost 4 bases, and 4 bases lay in between. The CDR3 is made up of 12 amino acids. This CDR3 is CASSVDGETQYF. The DNA of the CDR3 is TGTGCCAGCAGCGTAGATGGAGAGACCCAGTACTTC.

This clone was seen ten or more times. The chain is built from TRBV6-5 and TRBJ2-7; tentatively, D is TRBD1 or TRBD2 (5 bases each). CDR1 MNHEY and CDR2 SVGAGI come from the germline V gene. The CDR3 runs 14 residues. V was clipped by 6 bases and J by 3 bases, with 15 bases between them. The CDR3 spells CASSWTQGVYEQYF. As DNA, the CDR3 is TGTGCCAGCAGCTGGACTCAAGGGGTCTACGAGCAGTACTTC.

This clone was detected a few times. J is TRBJ2-5 and V is TRBV10-3, with D perhaps given as TRBD1 or TRBD2 (6 bases each). V shed 4 bases and J shed 2 bases, with 11 bases lying between them. Germline CDR1 and CDR2: ENHRY and SYGVKD. The CDR3 totals 14 residues. The CDR3 DNA follows: TGTGCCATCAGTGCGGGGGCACGGCAAGAGACCCAGTACTTC. Its translation: CAISAGARQETQYF.

The chain links TRBV6-5 to TRBJ2-5, with 7 nucleotides matching TRBD2. This CDR3 is 15 amino acids long. V lost 0 bases to trimming and J lost 5 bases; unmatched junction nucleotides: 6. CDR1 and CDR2 from the germline V gene are MNHEY and SVGAGI. The CDR3 DNA reads TGTGCCAGCAGTTACTCTGGACTAGTCTATGAGACCCAGTACTTC. Its translation: CASSYSGLVYETQYF.

Only a few counts were recorded for this clone. The chain links TRBV5-1 to TRBJ2-2; tentatively, D is TRBD1 or TRBD2 (5 bases each). The CDR3 runs to 15 residues. V was clipped by 7 bases and J by 4 bases, with 17 bases between them. Looked up from germline, CDR1 is SGHRS and CDR2 is YFSETQ. CDR3 sequence: CASGTGLRTTGELFF. The CDR3, as DNA: TGCGCCAGCGGTACGGGGCTCCGAACCACCGGGGAGCTGTTTTTT.

This clone came up a few times. The chain is built from TRBV5-1 and TRBJ2-7, with D hard to call. The germline CDR1 and CDR2 sequences are SGHRS and YFSETQ. The CDR3 is 10 amino acids. V lost 4 bases to trimming and J lost 9 bases, with 8 bases between them. The CDR3 DNA reads as TGCGCCAGCAGCGGATGGGGGCAGTACTTC. Amino acid sequence: CASSGWGQYF.

This clone was counted between two and nine times. The chain has TRBV28 and TRBJ2-6; the match to TRBD1 covers 7 bases. V lost 5 bases and J lost 3; bases outside the gene matches: 10. Germline CDR1 MDHEN, CDR2 SYDVKM. This CDR3 contains 17 residues. DNA of the CDR3: TGTGCCAGCAGTCAACGACAGGGTCGGATTGGGGCCAACGTCCTGACTTTC. Protein: CASSQRQGRIGANVLTF. The full variable domain, in which reference TRBV28 and TRBJ2-6 provide the parts outside the CDR3, is DVKVTQSSRYLVKRTGEKVFLECVQDMDHENMFWYRQDPGLGLRLIYFSYDVKMKEKGDIPEGYSVSREKKERFSLILESASTNQTSMYLCASSQRQGRIGANVLTFGAGSRLTVL.

V and J are TRBV10-3 and TRBJ2-3; 7 nucleotides agree with TRBD2. Trimming cost V 4 bases and J 2 bases; bases outside gene matches: 12. The CDR3 length is 17 residues. The germline V gene encodes CDR1 ENHRY and CDR2 SYGVKD. The CDR3 spells CAISGLATPGYTDTQYF. The CDR3 bases are TGTGCCATCAGTGGACTAGCCACGCCAGGTTACACAGATACGCAGTATTTT.